A single sample gave rise to the 7 T cell receptor beta chains below, sequenced in a study of OX40 agonist ivuxolimab in advanced cancers. Only in-frame clones appear in the TCRdb table, and some are missing; sequencing was by immunoSEQ multiplex PCR. Counted here are 55,000 to 95,000 clones, 80% to 90% occurring once; the ten biggest clones make up around 3%. Specimen: CD4+ or CD8+ T cells sorted from blood, collected in a trial of the OX40 agonist ivuxolimab. These receptor sequences come from an adult with an advanced solid tumor such as melanoma, head and neck, liver or kidney cancer.

As DNA, the CDR3 is TGTGCCAGCAGCTCAAAACAGCTCGCGAACACCGGGGAGCTGTTTTTT. Translated, it gives CASSSKQLANTGELFF. The chain couples TRBV5-6 to TRBJ2-2; D is unclear. The CDR3 is 16 amino acids. Germline values: CDR1 SGHDT, CDR2 YYEEEE. V was shortened by 3 bases and J by 0 bases, with 12 bases between the two germline ends.

V and J are TRBV6-6 and TRBJ1-3; TRBD1 agrees at 7 bases. The CDR3 loop spans 14 amino acids. After removal of 6 bases from V and 1 base from J, the junction contained 3 bases not matched to a gene. Germline V CDR1 and CDR2: MNHNY, SVGAGI (reference sequence). CDR3 sequence reads: CASSTTGSGNTIYF. The CDR3 DNA is TGTGCCAGCAGCACGACAGGGTCTGGAAACACCATATATTTT.

The rearrangement uses TRBV6-5 and TRBJ1-6; D is possibly TRBD1 (5 bases). In germline, CDR1 is MNHEY, CDR2 SVGAGI. V shed 0 bases and J shed 8 bases, with 14 bases lying between them. The CDR3 consists of 16 residues. As DNA, the CDR3 is TGTGCCAGCAGTTACTCTCGACTTTGGGACGATTCACCCCTCCACTTT. Translation gives CASSYSRLWDDSPLHF.

This chain connects TRBV7-9 to TRBJ2-7, with no clear D. V was shortened by 2 bases and J by 4 bases, with 12 bases between the two germline ends. This CDR3 contains 14 residues. The germline CDR1 and CDR2 sequences are SEHNR and FQNEAQ (reference sequence). CDR3 loop: CASSLSRLGYEQYF. DNA for the CDR3: TGTGCCAGCAGCTTAAGCCGTCTAGGATACGAGCAGTACTTC.

The chain carries TRBV11-3 and TRBJ1-4, with D possibly TRBD1 on 5 matching bases. The CDR3 runs to 15 residues. Germline CDR1 reads SGHNT; CDR2 reads YENEEA. Trimming removed 5 bases at V and 2 bases at J, with 12 bases between. CDR3: CASSQTTATNEKLFF. DNA for the CDR3: TGTGCCAGCAGCCAGACGACAGCCACTAATGAAAAACTGTTTTTT.

The chain combines TRBV6-1 with TRBJ1-2; D is perhaps TRBD1 (5 bases). Between the trimmed V and J ends, which lost 0 bases and 3 bases, there was a span of 11 bases. This CDR3 contains 15 residues. The germline CDR1 and CDR2 sequences are MNHNS and SASEGT. CDR3 protein: CASSEATGRHYGYTF. The CDR3 region has the DNA TGTGCCAGCAGTGAAGCAACAGGCAGGCACTATGGCTACACCTTC.

The J gene is TRBJ1-6, the V gene TRBV23-1; D is uncertain. TRBV23-1 is an open reading frame whose function is uncertain. The CDR3 is 16 residues long. The germline V and J ends were trimmed by 4 bases and 0 bases, with 10 bases remaining between them. As DNA, the CDR3 is TGCGCCAGCAGTCTCTGTTCCCGCTCCTATAATTCACCCCTCCACTTT. This codes for CASSLCSRSYNSPLHF.